The clone carrying this T cell receptor beta chain came up a few times. Its antigen is undetermined. These data belong to a study of radiation and T cells in renal cell carcinoma. Treatment in this sample: treatment-naive control, cytoreductive nephrectomy. Clear cell pathology was present in this patient's renal cell carcinoma. Controls included several female and fewer than twelve male donors, resected 2011 to 2014. Study outcomes and limitations: Intratumoral heterogeneity was not captured in these 0.95 to 1 g regions. Irradiated tumors held more dominant CDR3 motifs than control tumors.

Profiling relied on immunoSEQ multiplex PCR, and the TCRdb table lists in-frame clones only, not all of them. The table shows about 23,000 clones, with around half occurring only once. V shed 3 bases and J 1 base; nucleotides not matched to a gene: 7. The CDR3 covers 16 residues. Germline-derived CDR1 and CDR2 are SGHDT and YYEEEE. This receptor was identified in a human donor with renal cell carcinoma. This sample comprised tumor tissue, obtained from a patient whose treatment was nephrectomy without radiotherapy. The chain uses TRBV5-6 and TRBJ1-1, with 9 nucleotides matching TRBD1. The CDR3: CASSSLQGAGNTEAFF. The CDR3 bases are TGTGCCAGCAGCTCTTTACAGGGGGCTGGGAACACTGAAGCTTTCTTT. Combining the CDR3 with reference TRBV5-6 and TRBJ1-1 gives the whole variable domain DAGVTQSPTHLIKTRGQQVTLRCSPKSGHDTVSWYQQALGQGPQFIFQYYEEEERQRGNFPDRFSGHQFPNYSSELNVNALLLGDSALYLCASSSLQGAGNTEAFFGQGTRLTVV.